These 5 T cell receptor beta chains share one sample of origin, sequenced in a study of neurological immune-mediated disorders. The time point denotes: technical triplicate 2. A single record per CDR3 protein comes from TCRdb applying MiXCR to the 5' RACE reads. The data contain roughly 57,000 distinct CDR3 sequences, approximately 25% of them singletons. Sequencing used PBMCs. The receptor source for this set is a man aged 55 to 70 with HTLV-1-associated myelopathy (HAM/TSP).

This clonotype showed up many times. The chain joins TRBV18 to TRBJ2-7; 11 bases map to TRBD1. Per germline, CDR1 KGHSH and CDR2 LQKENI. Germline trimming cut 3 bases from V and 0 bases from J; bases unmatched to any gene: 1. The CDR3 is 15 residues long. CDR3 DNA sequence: TGTGCCAGCTCACCGGACAGGGGGCCCTCCTACGAGCAGTACTTC. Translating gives CASSPDRGPSYEQYF.

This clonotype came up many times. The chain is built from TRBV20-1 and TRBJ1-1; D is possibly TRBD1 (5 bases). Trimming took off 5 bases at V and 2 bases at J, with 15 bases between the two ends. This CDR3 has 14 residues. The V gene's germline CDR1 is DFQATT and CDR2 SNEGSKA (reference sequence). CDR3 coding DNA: TGCAGTGCTTTCTTAGGGGCTCTAAACACTGAAGCTTTCTTT. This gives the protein CSAFLGALNTEAFF.

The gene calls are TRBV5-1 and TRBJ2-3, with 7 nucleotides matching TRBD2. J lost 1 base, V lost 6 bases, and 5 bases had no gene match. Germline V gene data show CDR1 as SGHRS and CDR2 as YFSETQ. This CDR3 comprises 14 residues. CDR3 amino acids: CASTESGGTDTQYF. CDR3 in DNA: TGCGCCAGCACAGAGAGCGGGGGCACAGATACGCAGTATTTT.

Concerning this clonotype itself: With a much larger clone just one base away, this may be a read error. The CDR3 DNA reads as TGTGCCAGCAGCTTTTCTGTGGCCAACGTCCTGACTTTC. It translates to CASSFSVANVLTF. The rearrangement uses TRBV7-3 and TRBJ2-6; D gene ambiguous. The germline V gene has CDR1 SGHTA and CDR2 FQGTGA. The CDR3 sequence is 13 residues long. Together with reference TRBV7-3 and TRBJ2-6, the CDR3 gives the full variable domain: GAGVSQTPSNKVTEKGKYVELRCDPISGHTALYWYRQSLGQGPEFLIYFQGTGAADDSGLPNDRFFAVRPEGSVSTLKIQRTERGDSAVYLCASSFSVANVLTFGAGSRLTVL.

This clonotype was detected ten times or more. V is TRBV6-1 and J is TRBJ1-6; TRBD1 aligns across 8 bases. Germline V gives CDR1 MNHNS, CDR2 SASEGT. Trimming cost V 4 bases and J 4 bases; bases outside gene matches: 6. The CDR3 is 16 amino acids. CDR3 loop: CASSAIQGAYNSPLHF. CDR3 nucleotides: TGTGCCAGCAGTGCGATCCAGGGGGCATATAATTCACCCCTCCACTTT.